This T cell receptor (beta chain) comes out of a study of regulatory T cells in long-lasting Graves disease. Study in general: The term persistent Graves' disease signified upward of 5 years on antithyroid drugs with positive TSH receptor antibodies.

The V gene's germline CDR1 is SNHLY and CDR2 FYNNEI. V lost 8 bases, J lost 6 bases, and 13 bases lay in between. CDR3 size: 13 residues. This clonotype was observed a few times. Antigen unknown. Combining iRepertoire HTBI primers with Arm-PCR of CDR3 regions, the authors built TCR beta libraries. In TCRdb, the multiplex PCR reads were re-called with MiXCR into one record per CDR3 protein. The table has 400,000 to 500,000 distinct CDR3 sequences, about 22% seen once. This sample's time point: persistent/refractory GD, antithyroid drugs over 5 years with positive TRAb. Scientists built the TCR library using RNA that was extracted from PBMCs. American Thyroid Association guidelines served as the basis for diagnosing Graves' disease. Xi'an, China, was home to the endocrinology department that provided patients. Study-level findings and limits: Among samples with persistent disease, TRBV28, TRBJ1-2 and TRBJ2-5 were favored.

The source material was peripheral blood mononuclear cells (PBMCs), sampled when the disease was refractory, from a patient treated with antithyroid drugs. The rearrangement links TRBV2 to TRBJ2-2, with no clear D. The source is a female donor with Graves disease. The CDR3 DNA reads as TGTGCCAGCTCTATCACCCCTCCCGGGGAGCTGTTTTTT. It encodes CASSITPPGELFF.